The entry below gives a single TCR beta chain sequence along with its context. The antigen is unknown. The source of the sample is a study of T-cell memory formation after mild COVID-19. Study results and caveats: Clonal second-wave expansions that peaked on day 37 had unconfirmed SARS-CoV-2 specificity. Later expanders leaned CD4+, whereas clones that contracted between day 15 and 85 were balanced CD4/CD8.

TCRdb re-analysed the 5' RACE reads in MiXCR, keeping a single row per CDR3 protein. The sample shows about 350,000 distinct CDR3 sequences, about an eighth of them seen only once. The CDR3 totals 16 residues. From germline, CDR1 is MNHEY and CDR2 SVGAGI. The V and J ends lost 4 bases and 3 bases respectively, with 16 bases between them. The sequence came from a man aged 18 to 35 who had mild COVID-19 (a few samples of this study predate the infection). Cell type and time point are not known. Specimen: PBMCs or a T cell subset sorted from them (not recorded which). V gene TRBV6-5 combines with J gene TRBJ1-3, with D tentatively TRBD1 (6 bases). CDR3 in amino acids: CASSSLRGLVGNTIYF. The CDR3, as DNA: TGTGCCAGCAGTTCCCTCCGGGGGCTAGTTGGAAACACCATATATTTT.